These 32 T cell receptor beta chains were sequenced from one sample in a study of control samples from healthy donors and cancer patients. Method: immunoSEQ multiplex PCR; TCRdb's copy keeps in-frame clones and lacks some. Of roughly 94,000 clones detected, approximately 84% appear once; the ten largest clones hold under 50%. Sample: PBMCs. The receptor source for this set is a man aged 65 to 79 with lung cancer.

This clone has a handful of counts. The chain has TRBV30 and TRBJ1-5; TRBD1 matches 7 bases. The CDR3 extends over 13 amino acids. Looked up from germline, CDR1 is GTSNPN and CDR2 is SVGIG (reference sequence). The V and J ends lost 3 bases and 4 bases, in that order; junction bases with no gene match: 3. CDR3 nucleotide sequence: TGTGCCTGGAGCGAGACAGGGAATCAGCCCCAGCATTTT. Translation: CAWSETGNQPQHF.

The chain employs TRBV6-1 and TRBJ2-7; TRBD1 matches at 8 bases. Trimming cost V 1 base and J 2 bases; bases outside gene matches: 10. CDR1 MNHNS and CDR2 SASEGT come from the germline V gene. CDR3 size: 17 residues. The CDR3 is CASSEGTRDRTAYEQYF. CDR3 DNA sequence: TGTGCCAGCAGTGAAGGGACCCGGGACAGGACAGCCTACGAGCAGTACTTC.

The V call is TRBV3-1 (or the pseudogene TRBV3-2), the J call TRBJ1-2; D gene uncertain. V shed 1 base and J shed 7 bases, with 7 bases lying between them. The CDR3 contains 12 residues. Germline V gene data show CDR1 as LGHDT and CDR2 as YNNKEL (reference sequence). The CDR3 DNA reads as TGTGCCAGCAGCCAAGGGTGGGTTGGCTACACCTTC. It yields the protein CASSQGWVGYTF.

This clone was seen once. The chain has TRBV15 and TRBJ1-1, with D possibly TRBD1 on 5 matching bases. The germline V and J ends were trimmed by 8 bases and 6 bases, with 16 bases remaining between them. CDR1 and CDR2 from the germline V gene are LNHNV and YYDKDF (reference sequence). This CDR3 is built from 13 residues. This chain's CDR3 is CATRSGRVAEAFF. DNA of the CDR3: TGTGCCACCCGATCGGGCAGGGTGGCTGAAGCTTTCTTT.

This chain connects TRBV7-2 to TRBJ2-7, with D perhaps being TRBD1 or TRBD2 (5 bases each). Germline CDR1 is SGHTA and CDR2 is FQGNSA. V lost 5 bases and J 5 bases, leaving 22 bases between the germline ends. This CDR3 region has 16 residues. In DNA form, the CDR3 reads TGTGCCAGCAGCCCTACGCGGACACTCCTCGGGGACGAGCAGTACTTC. Its translation: CASSPTRTLLGDEQYF.

The J gene is TRBJ1-5, the V gene TRBV28; no definite D call. V was pared by 4 bases and J by 6 bases, with 7 bases between. The CDR3 loop spans 12 amino acids. Germline V lookup: CDR1 MDHEN, CDR2 SYDVKM. CDR3 sequence reads: CASSSPTQPQHF. The CDR3 region has the DNA TGTGCCAGCAGTTCCCCCACTCAGCCCCAGCATTTT.

This chain links TRBV6-5 with TRBJ2-3; D is undetermined. The ends were cut back, 2 bases at V and 4 bases at J, with 4 bases in the middle. The CDR3 is 12 amino acids. Germline values: CDR1 MNHEY, CDR2 SVGAGI. As DNA, the CDR3 is TGTGCCAGCAGTTACCCCCCAGATACGCAGTATTTT. This encodes CASSYPPDTQYF.

This chain uses TRBV15 with TRBJ2-1; TRBD2 agrees at 9 bases. V dropped 1 base and J dropped 8; count of bases not matched to a gene: 21. This CDR3 has 20 residues. Per germline, CDR1 LNHNV and CDR2 YYDKDF (reference sequence). As DNA, the CDR3 is TGTGCCACCAGCAGAGCTTGGTTGGCTAGCGGGGCAGGATTTGAATATGAGCAGTTCTTC. It encodes CATSRAWLASGAGFEYEQFF.

The chain carries TRBV27 and TRBJ2-7; D gene unclear. The CDR3 has 13 residues. The V and J ends lost 4 bases and 4 bases respectively, with 11 bases between them. CDR1 and CDR2 (germline): MNHEY, SMNVEV (reference sequence). The DNA of the CDR3 is TGTGCCAGCAGTTCCCGAAACCCTTACGAGCAGTACTTC. This codes for CASSSRNPYEQYF.

This rearrangement joins TRBV7-3 to TRBJ2-1; D ambiguous. The CDR3 is made up of 18 amino acids. Germline loops: CDR1 SGHTA, CDR2 FQGTGA. V lost 4 bases and J lost 2, with 21 bases in between. CDR3 sequence (DNA): TGTGCCAGCAGCTCCCGTGGACGTTCAATAGGAGCCTACAATGAGCAGTTCTTC. It is translated as CASSSRGRSIGAYNEQFF.

V gene TRBV6-5 combines with J gene TRBJ1-6; no definite D call. CDR1 and CDR2 (germline): MNHEY, SVGAGI. The V end was cut by 6 bases, the J end by 11 bases, with 20 bases between. This CDR3 comprises 15 residues. CDR3 coding DNA: TGTGCCAGCAGCCCCAGTTCAAACGGGATAACACCCCTCCACTTT. This sequence encodes CASSPSSNGITPLHF.

This clone turned up a few times. This chain joins TRBV7-8 and TRBJ1-2; D unresolved. Germline loops: CDR1 SGHVS, CDR2 FQNEAQ. CDR3 length: 14 residues. Trimming left V 0 bases short and J 0 bases short, with 5 bases between. The chain's CDR3 is CASSLAGPNYGYTF. The CDR3 nucleotides read TGTGCCAGCAGCTTAGCCGGGCCTAACTATGGCTACACCTTC.

The V and J genes are TRBV30 and TRBJ2-2; D is perhaps TRBD1 or TRBD2 (5 bases each). The CDR3 extends over 15 amino acids. Germline CDR1 reads GTSNPN; CDR2 reads SVGIG (reference sequence). Deletions cut 3 bases from V and 1 base from J, with 12 bases between. In DNA form, the CDR3 reads TGTGCCTGGAGATCGGGGCGATTGAACACCGGGGAGCTGTTTTTT. It translates to CAWRSGRLNTGELFF.

The V gene is TRBV3-1 (or the pseudogene TRBV3-2), the J gene TRBJ2-7; D uncertain. CDR1 LGHDT and CDR2 YNNKEL come from the germline V gene (reference sequence). This CDR3 region has 14 residues. V lost 0 bases to trimming and J lost 3 bases, with 9 bases between them. The CDR3 bases are TGTGCCAGCAGCCAAGATTGGTCGGGCTACGAGCAGTACTTC. Amino acids: CASSQDWSGYEQYF.

This clone occurred a few times. The chain carries TRBV20-1 and TRBJ1-5; possible D gene TRBD1, 6 bases. Trimming removed 3 bases from V and 0 bases from J, with 15 bases in between. The CDR3 has 16 residues. Germline values: CDR1 DFQATT, CDR2 SNEGSKA (reference sequence). CDR3 DNA sequence: TGCAGTGCTAGTTATCGGGGGCCGGATAGCAATCAGCCCCAGCATTTT. Encoded protein: CSASYRGPDSNQPQHF.

This chain connects TRBV6-6 to TRBJ2-3; D remains unclear. The CDR3 is made up of 16 amino acids. Per the germline V gene, CDR1 is MNHNY and CDR2 is SVGAGI (reference sequence). Trimming cost V 5 bases and J 2 bases, with 17 bases left between them. The CDR3 coding sequence is TGTGCCAGCAGTCGTCCTCTCAAGGAGCACACAGATACGCAGTATTTT. Amino acid sequence: CASSRPLKEHTDTQYF.

This clone was detected only once. J is TRBJ2-2 and V is TRBV24-1, with 7 bases matching TRBD1. Losses at the gene ends were 0 bases for V and 3 bases for J; bases not matched to a gene: 3. CDR1 is KGHDR, CDR2 SFDVKD, per germline. The CDR3 loop spans 16 amino acids. DNA for the CDR3: TGTGCCACCAGTGATTTGGGACAGGAGTACACCGGGGAGCTGTTTTTT. Its protein is CATSDLGQEYTGELFF.

The chain uses TRBV6-1 and TRBJ2-6; 8 nucleotides align to TRBD1. CDR1 MNHNS and CDR2 SASEGT come from the germline V gene. The CDR3 has 17 residues. Trimming at V came to 2 bases and at J to 1 base, leaving 4 bases not matched to a gene. In nucleotides, the CDR3 is TGTGCCAGCAGTGAAATCGGACAGGGTTCTGGGGCCAACGTCCTGACTTTC. Amino acid sequence: CASSEIGQGSGANVLTF.

The chain uses TRBV3-1 (or the pseudogene TRBV3-2) and TRBJ2-1; D gene ambiguous. The V gene lost 1 base and the J gene lost 12 bases, with 13 bases spanning the gap. The CDR3 totals 13 residues. Germline V lookup: CDR1 LGHDT, CDR2 YNNKEL (reference sequence). This chain's CDR3 is CASSQAALSVQFF. CDR3 DNA: TGTGCCAGCAGCCAAGCGGCGCTGAGTGTGCAGTTCTTC.

The chain uses TRBV7-3 and TRBJ2-2, with D possibly matching TRBD1 (6 bases). There are 16 residues in the CDR3. With 1 base removed from V and 7 bases from J, the gap between germline ends came to 16 bases. Germline V gives CDR1 SGHTA, CDR2 FQGTGA. The CDR3 sequence: CASSLKGQGRGGELFF. The CDR3 bases are TGTGCCAGCAGCTTAAAGGGGCAGGGGCGCGGCGGGGAGCTGTTTTTT.

The rearrangement uses TRBV9 and TRBJ2-3, with D perhaps matching TRBD1 (5 bases). The CDR3 totals 17 residues. In germline, CDR1 is SGDLS, CDR2 YYNGEE. Trimming took 0 bases from V and 6 from J, leaving 20 bases between them. The CDR3 is CASSVGGRPILGDTQYF. The CDR3 DNA reads TGTGCCAGCAGCGTAGGGGGCCGGCCCATCTTGGGGGATACGCAGTATTTT.

This clone was observed a handful of times. The chain couples TRBV24-1 to TRBJ2-1; D gene unclear. Germline V CDR1 and CDR2: KGHDR, SFDVKD. The germline V and J ends were trimmed by 2 bases and 15 bases, with 19 bases remaining between them. There are 14 residues in the CDR3. The CDR3 region is CATSDSMSVLTLFF. Here the CDR3 DNA reads TGTGCCACCAGTGATTCGATGTCGGTCCTGACGTTGTTCTTC.

The CDR3, as DNA: TGCGCCAGCAGCCAAGAGAGTGCTGAACCCACCGGGGAGCTGTTTTTT. Residues: CASSQESAEPTGELFF. The chain couples TRBV4-3 to TRBJ2-2; D remains unclear. V was clipped by 0 bases and J by 4 bases, with 12 bases between them. CDR1 and CDR2 from the germline V gene are LGHNA and YSLEER. This CDR3 region has 16 residues.

The chain uses TRBV14 and TRBJ1-1; D is unresolved. Trimming removed 2 bases at V and 0 bases at J, with 10 bases between. Germline V gene data show CDR1 as SGHDN and CDR2 as FVKESK. The CDR3 is 15 amino acids. DNA for the CDR3: TGTGCCAGCAGCCAATGGACGGCTATGAACACTGAAGCTTTCTTT. This translates into CASSQWTAMNTEAFF.

The chain employs TRBV11-2 and TRBJ1-3; D gene uncertain. Trimming took 2 bases from V and 7 from J, leaving 6 bases between them. The CDR3 consists of 12 residues. CDR1 and CDR2 from the germline V gene are SGHAT and FQNNGV. Here the CDR3 reads CASSLSANTIYF. The CDR3 nucleotides read TGTGCCAGCAGCTTAAGTGCCAACACCATATATTTT.

The V gene is TRBV7-9, the J gene TRBJ2-2, with a weak D call TRBD2 (6 bases). V was cut by 1 base and J by 7 bases, with 13 bases left in between. The CDR3 is 15 amino acids. CDR1 and CDR2 (germline): SEHNR, FQNEAQ (reference sequence). CDR3 sequence (DNA): TGTGCCAGCAGCTTAGTGGCGGGGCATAACGGGGAGCTGTTTTTT. Its translation is CASSLVAGHNGELFF.

This chain joins TRBV5-4 and TRBJ1-1, with D unresolved. The CDR3 is 12 amino acids. Germline CDR1 SGHNT, CDR2 YYREEE (reference sequence). Trimming removed 5 bases from V and 3 bases from J, with 8 bases in between. Here the CDR3 DNA reads TGTGCCAGCAGAACTAGGGACACTGAAGCTTTCTTT. Its translation is CASRTRDTEAFF. Complete variable domain (other parts from reference TRBV5-4 and TRBJ1-1): ETGVTQSPTHLIKTRGQQVTLRCSSQSGHNTVSWYQQALGQGPQFIFQYYREEENGRGNFPPRFSGLQFPNYSSELNVNALELDDSALYLCASRTRDTEAFFGQGTRLTVV.

The gene calls are TRBV5-1 and TRBJ2-7; D perhaps matches TRBD1 (5 bases). The germline V and J ends were trimmed by 4 bases and 1 base, with 24 bases remaining between them. The CDR3 has 18 residues. Germline-derived CDR1 and CDR2 are SGHRS and YFSETQ. The CDR3 loop reads CASSKAPTRTGNSYEQYF. In DNA, the CDR3 is TGCGCCAGCAGCAAAGCCCCAACAAGAACAGGAAATTCCTACGAGCAGTACTTC.

This clone was picked up one time. The CDR3 DNA reads TGCAGTGCTAGTAAAAACAGGGGGCTGACTGAAGCTTTCTTT. Its protein product is CSASKNRGLTEAFF. The chain joins TRBV20-1 to TRBJ1-1, with 9 bases matching TRBD1. After removal of 3 bases from V and 5 bases from J, the junction contained 7 bases not matched to a gene. CDR1 and CDR2 from the germline V gene are DFQATT and SNEGSKA (reference sequence). The CDR3 consists of 14 residues.

The chain employs TRBV7-3 and TRBJ1-1, with 8 bases identical to TRBD1. This CDR3 is built from 15 residues. Germline V gene sequence: CDR1 SGHTA, CDR2 FQGTGA. V lost 6 bases, J lost 0 bases, and 6 bases stayed unmatched. The CDR3 bases are TGTGCCAGCAGTCACAGGGGGGGAATGAACACTGAAGCTTTCTTT. Protein product: CASSHRGGMNTEAFF.

This chain joins TRBV3-1 (or the pseudogene TRBV3-2) and TRBJ2-7; no definite D call. CDR3 length: 13 residues. V was cut by 4 bases and J by 6 bases, with 13 bases left in between. Germline V CDR1 and CDR2: LGHDT, YNNKEL (reference sequence). CDR3 protein: CASSLGGYGEQYF. The CDR3 DNA follows: TGTGCCAGCAGCCTCGGTGGCTACGGCGAGCAGTACTTC.

The chain is built from TRBV5-1 and TRBJ2-2; the D is unclear. Trimming stripped 0 bases from V and 7 bases from J, with 13 bases between. The CDR3 has 15 amino acids. Germline CDR1 reads SGHRS; CDR2 reads YFSETQ. The CDR3 reads CASSLGPGVGGELFF. CDR3 DNA sequence: TGCGCCAGCAGCTTGGGGCCAGGTGTGGGCGGGGAGCTGTTTTTT.